The rows below give T cell receptor beta chains drawn from one sample of a study of cytomegalovirus exposure and HLA in healthy donors. This table comes from immunoSEQ multiplex PCR, and its TCRdb copy is limited to in-frame clones, with some not included. This sample's clone table lists under 200,000 clones. Sequenced material: PBMCs. These TCRs come from a man aged 30-40 years in good health and CMV-seronegative. Both conserved end residues are part of each CDR3. Fields, in order: V gene, J gene, D gene, CDR3 protein, CDR3 DNA. D genes are given only for firm matches.

TRBV27	TRBJ1-5	.	CASSFGPNQPQHF	TGTGCCAGCAGTTTTGGCCCCAATCAGCCCCAGCATTTT
TRBV11-3	TRBJ2-1	TRBD2	CASTTPSGGEQFF	TGTGCCAGCACCACCCCCAGCGGGGGGGAGCAGTTCTTC
TRBV5-4	TRBJ1-2	.	CASSPVAGIEGYTF	TGTGCCAGCAGCCCCGTGGCCGGGATAGAAGGCTACACCTTC
TRBV7-9	TRBJ1-3	.	CASSLWNRNSGNTIYF	TGTGCCAGCAGCTTATGGAACAGGAACTCTGGAAACACCATATATTTT
TRBV28	TRBJ1-4	.	CASRLLNYEKLFF	TGTGCCAGCAGGTTGCTTAACTATGAAAAACTGTTTTTT
TRBV7-9	TRBJ1-1	.	CASSYPVNTEAFF	TGTGCCAGCAGCTATCCGGTGAACACTGAAGCTTTCTTT
TRBV9	TRBJ1-6	TRBD1	CASSVVRDRDNSPLHF	TGTGCCAGCAGCGTAGTACGGGACAGGGATAATTCACCCCTCCACTTT
TRBV6-5	TRBJ1-1	TRBD1	CASSYSRTGSIGAFF	TGTGCCAGCAGTTACTCCCGGACAGGGTCGATCGGGGCTTTCTTT
TRBV30	TRBJ2-1	.	CAWSVVGSGRQFF	TGTGCCTGGAGTGTGGTAGGGTCGGGGAGGCAGTTCTTC
TRBV6-1	TRBJ2-3	TRBD2	CASREKTSGGATQYF	TGTGCCAGCAGAGAAAAAACTAGCGGGGGAGCCACGCAGTATTTT
TRBV5-5	TRBJ1-5	.	CASSLTGGFSNQPQHF	TGTGCCAGCAGCTTGACGGGGGGATTTAGCAATCAGCCCCAGCATTTT
TRBV28	TRBJ2-1	TRBD1	CASSLSGQGAKEQFF	TGTGCCAGCAGTTTATCGGGACAGGGGGCAAAGGAGCAGTTCTTC
TRBV27	TRBJ2-7	.	CASTPGASYEQYF	TGTGCCAGCACCCCAGGTGCTTCCTACGAGCAGTACTTC
TRBV5-4	TRBJ1-4	TRBD1	CASSLGVGQGREKLFF	TGTGCCAGCAGCTTGGGTGTGGGACAGGGTCGAGAAAAACTGTTTTTT
TRBV6-5	TRBJ2-7	.	CASSYSRVQYEQYF	TGTGCCAGCAGTTACAGCAGGGTCCAGTACGAGCAGTACTTC
TRBV10-1	TRBJ2-1	TRBD2	CASSDAGTSVHNEQFF	TGCGCCAGCAGCGACGCCGGGACTAGCGTCCACAATGAGCAGTTCTTC
TRBV29-1	TRBJ1-4	.	CSVEDQRKSGTNEKLFF	TGCAGCGTTGAAGACCAACGTAAATCGGGTACTAATGAAAAACTGTTTTTT
TRBV5-8	TRBJ2-1	.	CASSHLSMGGANEQFF	TGTGCCAGCAGCCATCTCTCGATGGGGGGGGCGAATGAGCAGTTCTTC
TRBV19	TRBJ2-7	TRBD2	CASSIGTSSATYEQYF	TGTGCCAGTAGTATAGGGACTAGCTCAGCGACCTACGAGCAGTACTTC
TRBV11-2	TRBJ2-1	.	CASSMGLDSYNEQFF	TGTGCCAGCAGCATGGGGCTGGATTCCTACAATGAGCAGTTCTTC
TRBV7-9	TRBJ2-3	TRBD1	CASGQGSDTQYF	TGTGCCAGCGGACAGGGTTCAGATACGCAGTATTTT
TRBV7-9	TRBJ1-2	TRBD1	CASSFTGDYTF	TGTGCCAGCAGCTTTACAGGGGACTACACCTTC
TRBV6-5	TRBJ2-7	.	CASKSQGSDEQYF	TGTGCCAGCAAATCACAGGGTTCGGATGAGCAGTACTTC
TRBV5-5	TRBJ1-4	TRBD1	CASSLGQGRGPFGEKLFF	TGTGCCAGCAGCTTGGGACAGGGAAGAGGCCCTTTCGGTGAAAAACTGTTTTTT
TRBV25-1	TRBJ2-7	TRBD2	CASEGGHSGRMNEQYF	TGTGCCAGCGAAGGGGGCCATAGCGGGAGAATGAACGAGCAGTACTTC
TRBV11-2	TRBJ2-7	.	CASSLALGGRGYEQYF	TGTGCCAGCAGCTTAGCGTTGGGGGGAAGAGGTTACGAGCAGTACTTC
TRBV19	TRBJ1-2	.	CASSPEGANYNYGYTF	TGTGCCAGTAGTCCGGAAGGGGCAAATTATAACTATGGCTACACCTTC
TRBV19	TRBJ2-7	.	CASSVRQPYEQYF	TGTGCCAGTAGTGTGAGACAGCCCTACGAGCAGTACTTC
TRBV7-2	TRBJ2-7	TRBD1	CASSSAQRQGAHEQYF	TGTGCCAGCAGCTCCGCTCAGAGACAGGGGGCCCACGAGCAGTACTTC
TRBV5-4	TRBJ2-7	.	CASSFSGYEQYF	TGTGCCAGCAGCTTTTCCGGCTACGAGCAGTACTTC
TRBV30	TRBJ2-7	TRBD1	CAWRKPGQAVYEQYF	TGTGCCTGGAGAAAACCGGGACAGGCAGTCTACGAGCAGTACTTC
TRBV5-5	TRBJ1-4	TRBD1	CASSAQQGAYEKLFF	TGTGCCAGCAGCGCCCAACAGGGGGCGTATGAAAAACTGTTTTTT
TRBV10-1	TRBJ1-1	TRBD1	CASRQGRAFF	TGCGCCAGCAGACAGGGGAGAGCTTTCTTT